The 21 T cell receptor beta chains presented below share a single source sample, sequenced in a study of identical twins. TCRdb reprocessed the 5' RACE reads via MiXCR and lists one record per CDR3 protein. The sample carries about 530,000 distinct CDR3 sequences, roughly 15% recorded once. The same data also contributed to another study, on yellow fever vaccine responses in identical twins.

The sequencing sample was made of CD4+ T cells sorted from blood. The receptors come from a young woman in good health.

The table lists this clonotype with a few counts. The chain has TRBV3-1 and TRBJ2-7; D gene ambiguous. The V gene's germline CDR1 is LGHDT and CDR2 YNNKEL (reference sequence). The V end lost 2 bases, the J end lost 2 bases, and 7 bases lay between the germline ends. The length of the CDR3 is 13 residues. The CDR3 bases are TGTGCCAGCAGCCAAAGAACAGCCTACGAGCAGTACTTC. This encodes CASSQRTAYEQYF.

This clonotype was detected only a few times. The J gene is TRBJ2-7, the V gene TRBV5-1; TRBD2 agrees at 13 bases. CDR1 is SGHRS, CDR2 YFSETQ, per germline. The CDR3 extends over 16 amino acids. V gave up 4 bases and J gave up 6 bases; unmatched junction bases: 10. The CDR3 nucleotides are TGCGCCAGCAGCGAAGGGACTAGCGGGAAGGTCTCCGAGCAGTACTTC. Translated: CASSEGTSGKVSEQYF.

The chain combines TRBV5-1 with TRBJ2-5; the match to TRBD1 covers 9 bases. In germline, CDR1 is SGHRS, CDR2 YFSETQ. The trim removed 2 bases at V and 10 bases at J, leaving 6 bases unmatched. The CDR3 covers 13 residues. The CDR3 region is CASSFVGTGIQYF. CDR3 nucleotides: TGCGCCAGCAGCTTCGTCGGGACAGGGATCCAGTACTTC.

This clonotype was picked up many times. CDR3 in DNA: TGCGCCAGCAGTCCGGGACTAGCGGAATCCTACGAGCAGTACTTC. Residues: CASSPGLAESYEQYF. The rearrangement links TRBV5-1 to TRBJ2-7, with TRBD2 matching over 11 bases. The CDR3 length is 15 residues. Germline CDR1 reads SGHRS; CDR2 reads YFSETQ. The trim removed 5 bases at V and 1 base at J, leaving 5 bases unmatched.

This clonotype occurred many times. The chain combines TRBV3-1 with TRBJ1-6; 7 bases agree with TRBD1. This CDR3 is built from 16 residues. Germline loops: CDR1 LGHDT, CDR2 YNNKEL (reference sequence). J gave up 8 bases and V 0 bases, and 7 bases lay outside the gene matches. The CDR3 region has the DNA TGTGCCAGCAGCCAAGATGCGGGACAGCCCTATTCACCCCTCCACTTT. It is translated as CASSQDAGQPYSPLHF.

The CDR3 here is CATSDSLGGAFF. In DNA, the CDR3 is TGTGCCACCAGTGATTCGCTGGGGGGAGCTTTCTTT. V usage is TRBV24-1 and J usage is TRBJ1-1; weak D call: TRBD1 (5 bases). The CDR3 is 12 residues long. With 2 bases removed from V and 10 bases from J, the gap between germline ends came to 10 bases. CDR1 is KGHDR, CDR2 SFDVKD, per germline.

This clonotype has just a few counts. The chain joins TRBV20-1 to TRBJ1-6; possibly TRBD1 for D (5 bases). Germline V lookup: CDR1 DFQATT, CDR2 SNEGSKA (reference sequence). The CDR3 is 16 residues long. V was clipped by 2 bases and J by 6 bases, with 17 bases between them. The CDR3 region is CSARPLAGPGNSPLHF. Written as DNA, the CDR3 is TGCAGTGCTAGACCCCTGGCAGGGCCGGGTAATTCACCCCTCCACTTT.

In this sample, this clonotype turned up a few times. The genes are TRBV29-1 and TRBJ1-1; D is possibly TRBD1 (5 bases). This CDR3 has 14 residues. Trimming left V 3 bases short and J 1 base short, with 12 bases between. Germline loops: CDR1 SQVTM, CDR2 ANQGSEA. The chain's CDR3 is CSVDSQGSNTEAFF. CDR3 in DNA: TGCAGCGTTGATTCGCAGGGCTCGAACACTGAAGCTTTCTTT. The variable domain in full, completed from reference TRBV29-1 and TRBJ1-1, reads SAVISQKPSRDICQRGTSLTIQCQVDSQVTMMFWYRQQPGQSLTLIATANQGSEATYESGFVIDKFPISRPNLTFSTLTVSNMSPEDSSIYLCSVDSQGSNTEAFFGQGTRLTVV.

The CDR3 DNA sequence: TGTGCCAGCCGGGGAGTCCACACCGGGGAGCTGTTTTTT. This gives the protein CASRGVHTGELFF. The chain couples TRBV7-2 to TRBJ2-2, with D perhaps matching TRBD2 (5 bases). The CDR3 is made up of 13 amino acids. Trimming removed 8 bases at V and 3 bases at J, with 10 bases between. CDR1 and CDR2 from the germline V gene are SGHTA and FQGNSA.

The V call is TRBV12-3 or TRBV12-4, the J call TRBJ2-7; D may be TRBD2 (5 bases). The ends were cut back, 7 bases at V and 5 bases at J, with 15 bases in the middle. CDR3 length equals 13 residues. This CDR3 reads CASTRGRANEQYF. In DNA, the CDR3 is TGTGCCAGCACCCGGGGAAGGGCGAACGAGCAGTACTTC.

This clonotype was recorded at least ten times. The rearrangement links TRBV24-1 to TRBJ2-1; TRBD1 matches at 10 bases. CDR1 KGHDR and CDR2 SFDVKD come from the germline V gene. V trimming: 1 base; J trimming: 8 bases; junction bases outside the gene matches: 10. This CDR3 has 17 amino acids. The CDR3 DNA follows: TGTGCCACCAGTGATTTTCCCGGGACAGGGGTTTTGGATGAGCAGTTCTTC. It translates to CATSDFPGTGVLDEQFF.

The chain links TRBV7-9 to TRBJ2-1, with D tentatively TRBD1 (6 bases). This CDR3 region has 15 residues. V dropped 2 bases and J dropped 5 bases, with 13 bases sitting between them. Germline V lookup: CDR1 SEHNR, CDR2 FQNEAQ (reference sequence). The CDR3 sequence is CASSLKGQGNNEQFF. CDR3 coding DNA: TGTGCCAGCAGCTTAAAGGGTCAGGGGAACAATGAGCAGTTCTTC.

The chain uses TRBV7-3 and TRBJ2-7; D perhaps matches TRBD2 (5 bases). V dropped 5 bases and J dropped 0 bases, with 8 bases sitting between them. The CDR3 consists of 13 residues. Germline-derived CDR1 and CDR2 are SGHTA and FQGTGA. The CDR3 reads CASSGDYSYEQYF. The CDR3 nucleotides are TGTGCCAGCAGCGGCGACTACTCCTACGAGCAGTACTTC.

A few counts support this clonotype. The CDR3 sequence is CASSLAGSAGADTQYF. The CDR3 coding sequence is TGCGCCAGCAGCTTGGCCGGGAGCGCAGGGGCAGATACGCAGTATTTT. This rearrangement joins TRBV5-1 to TRBJ2-3, with D perhaps matching TRBD1 or TRBD2 (6 bases each). Trimming left V 0 bases short and J 4 bases short, with 15 bases between. The CDR3 runs to 16 residues. Germline assignment: CDR1 SGHRS and CDR2 YFSETQ.

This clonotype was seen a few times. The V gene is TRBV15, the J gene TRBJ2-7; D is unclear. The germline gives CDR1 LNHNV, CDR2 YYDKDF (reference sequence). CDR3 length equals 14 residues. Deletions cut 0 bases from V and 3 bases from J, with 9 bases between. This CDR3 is CATSREIGFYEQYF. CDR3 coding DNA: TGTGCCACCAGCAGAGAAATAGGGTTCTACGAGCAGTACTTC.

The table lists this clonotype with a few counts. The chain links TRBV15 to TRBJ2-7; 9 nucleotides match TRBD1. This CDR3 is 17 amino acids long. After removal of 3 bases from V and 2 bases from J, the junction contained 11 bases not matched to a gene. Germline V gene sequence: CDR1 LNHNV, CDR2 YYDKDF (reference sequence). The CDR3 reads CATSSSLWGQGTYEQYV. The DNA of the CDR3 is TGTGCCACCAGCAGCTCCTTATGGGGACAGGGAACCTACGAGCAGTACGTC.

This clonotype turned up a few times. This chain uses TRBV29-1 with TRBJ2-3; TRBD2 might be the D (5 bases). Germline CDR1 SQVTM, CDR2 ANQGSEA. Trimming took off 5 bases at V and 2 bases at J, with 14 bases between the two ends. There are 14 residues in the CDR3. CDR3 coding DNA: TGCAGCGTTCGAGCGGTAGCGAACACAGATACGCAGTATTTT. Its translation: CSVRAVANTDTQYF.

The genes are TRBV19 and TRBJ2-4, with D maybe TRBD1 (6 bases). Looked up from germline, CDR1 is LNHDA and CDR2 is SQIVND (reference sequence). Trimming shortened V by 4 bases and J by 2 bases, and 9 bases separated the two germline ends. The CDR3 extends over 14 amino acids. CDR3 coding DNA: TGTGCCAGTAGTAAAGACAGGTCCAAAAACATTCAGTACTTC. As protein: CASSKDRSKNIQYF.

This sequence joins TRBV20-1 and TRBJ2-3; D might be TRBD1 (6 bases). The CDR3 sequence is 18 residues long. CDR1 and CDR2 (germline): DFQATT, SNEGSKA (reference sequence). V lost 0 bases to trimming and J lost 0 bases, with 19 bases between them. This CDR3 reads CSARDAPRQVPSTDTQYF. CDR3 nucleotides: TGCAGTGCTAGAGATGCGCCACGACAGGTCCCTAGCACAGATACGCAGTATTTT.

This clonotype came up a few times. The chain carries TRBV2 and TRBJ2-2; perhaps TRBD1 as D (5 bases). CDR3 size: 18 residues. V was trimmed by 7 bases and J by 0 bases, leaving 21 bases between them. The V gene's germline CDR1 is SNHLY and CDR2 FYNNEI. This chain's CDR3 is CASNLDSRSNANTGELFF. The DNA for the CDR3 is TGTGCCAGCAACCTCGACAGCCGGTCCAACGCGAACACCGGGGAGCTGTTTTTT.

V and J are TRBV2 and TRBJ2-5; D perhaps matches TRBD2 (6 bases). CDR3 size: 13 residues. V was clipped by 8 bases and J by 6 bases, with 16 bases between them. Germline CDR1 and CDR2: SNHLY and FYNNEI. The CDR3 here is CASGAGSRKTQYF. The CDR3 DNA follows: TGTGCCAGCGGTGCGGGGAGTAGAAAGACCCAGTACTTC. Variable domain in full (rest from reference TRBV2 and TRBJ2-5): EPEVTQTPSHQVTQMGQEVILRCVPISNHLYFYWYRQILGQKVEFLVSFYNNEISEKSEIFDDQFSVERPDGSNFTLKIRSTKLEDSAMYFCASGAGSRKTQYFGPGTRLLVL.